This T cell receptor beta chain emerged from a study of blood T cell repertoires in COVID-19. Study background: Researchers got acute and convalescent COVID-19 samples from the United States, Italy and Spain. Sources were T cells, B-cell-depleted T cells, or PBMCs; the material itself was cDNA or gDNA.

Authors' data handling: Nucleated cell number was recorded as an estimate derived from reference gene primer amplification. Using immunoSEQ multiplex PCR, the repertoire was profiled, and TCRdb retains in-frame clones only, with some absent. The DNA was the basis for D and trimming; V, J and clone size are from that table. Of roughly 100,000 clones detected, roughly 71% appear once; the ten largest clones hold 5% to 6.5%. Looked up from germline, CDR1 is MDHEN and CDR2 is SYDVKM. V lost 7 bases and J lost 6; bases outside the gene matches: 14. CDR3 size: 15 residues. The receptor comes from a man older than 75 with acute or convalescent COVID-19. The chain employs TRBV28 and TRBJ2-7; 8 bases agree with TRBD1. The sequenced material came from peripheral blood. The CDR3 loop is CASITAGTGSSEQYF. The CDR3 DNA reads TGTGCCAGCATCACGGCCGGGACAGGCTCTAGCGAGCAGTACTTC.